This T cell receptor (beta chain) stems from a study of T cells in localized non-small cell lung cancer. Study-wide findings and caveats: Uninvolved neighboring lung showed the greatest T cell clonality, exceeding tumor.

The CDR3 consists of 15 residues. V gave up 2 bases and J gave up 2 bases, with 12 bases separating them. The germline V gene encodes CDR1 KGHSH and CDR2 LQKENI. About this clone itself: Its antigen is undetermined.

Libraries were prepared by immunoSEQ multiplex PCR; TCRdb keeps only in-frame clonotypes and omits some of them. Seen here are 25,000 to 35,000 clones, more than 70% observed once, and the top ten hold roughly 13%. The input for sequencing was peripheral blood, taken before any cancer treatment. The V gene is TRBV18, the J gene TRBJ1-2; D is unresolved. This TCR was sampled from a female donor of 60 years or more with stage III squamous cell lung carcinoma. CDR3 in amino acids: CASSPITGYNYGYTF. CDR3 in DNA: TGTGCCAGCTCACCAATTACTGGGTACAACTATGGCTACACCTTC. The variable domain in full, completed from reference TRBV18 and TRBJ1-2, reads NAGVMQNPRHLVRRRGQEARLRCSPMKGHSHVYWYRQLPEEGLKFMVYLQKENIIDESGMPKERFSAEFPKEGPSILRIQQVVRGDSAAYFCASSPITGYNYGYTFGSGTRLTVV.